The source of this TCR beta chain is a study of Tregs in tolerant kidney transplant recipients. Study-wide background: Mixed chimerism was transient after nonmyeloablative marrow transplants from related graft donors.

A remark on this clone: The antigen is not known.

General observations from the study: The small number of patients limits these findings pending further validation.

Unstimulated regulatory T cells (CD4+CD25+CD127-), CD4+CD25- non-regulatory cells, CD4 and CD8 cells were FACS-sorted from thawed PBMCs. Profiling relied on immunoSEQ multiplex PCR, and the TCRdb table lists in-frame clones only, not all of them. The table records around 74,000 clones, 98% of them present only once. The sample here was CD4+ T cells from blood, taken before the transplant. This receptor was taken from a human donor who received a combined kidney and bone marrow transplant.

The CDR3 loop reads CASTRLAGDQETQYF. CDR3 in DNA: TGCGCCAGCACCCGACTAGCGGGAGACCAAGAGACCCAGTACTTC. The chain recombines TRBV5-1 with TRBJ2-5, with 12 bases identical to TRBD2. V trimming: 6 bases; J trimming: 0 bases; junction bases outside the gene matches: 3. Per germline, CDR1 SGHRS and CDR2 YFSETQ. The CDR3 spans 15 residues.